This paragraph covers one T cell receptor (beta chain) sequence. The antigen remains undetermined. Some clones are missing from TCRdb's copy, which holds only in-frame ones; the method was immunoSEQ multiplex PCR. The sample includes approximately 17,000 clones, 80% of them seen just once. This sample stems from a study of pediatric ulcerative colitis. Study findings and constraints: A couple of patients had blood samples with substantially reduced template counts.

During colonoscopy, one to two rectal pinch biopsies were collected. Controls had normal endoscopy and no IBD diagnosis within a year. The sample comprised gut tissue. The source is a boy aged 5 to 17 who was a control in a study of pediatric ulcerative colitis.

DNA of the CDR3: TGTGCCAGCAGTGATATCCGGGACAGGGTCCACGAGCAGTACTTC. Its protein product is CASSDIRDRVHEQYF. This chain joins TRBV25-1 and TRBJ2-7, with 9 bases that match TRBD1. V dropped 3 bases and J dropped 5; count of bases not matched to a gene: 8. There are 15 residues in the CDR3. Per the germline V gene, CDR1 is MGHDK and CDR2 is SYGVNS.